These 19 T cell receptor beta chains share one sample of origin, sequenced in a study of early T cells in non-severe SARS-CoV-2 infection. MiXCR, run by TCRdb on the 5' RACE reads, gives a single entry per CDR3 protein. The sample includes 55,000 to 65,000 distinct CDR3 sequences, less than 14% seen only once; the top ten take roughly 1.7%. The material sequenced was whole blood. Every receptor here comes from an adult who was a healthcare worker with PCR-confirmed SARS-CoV-2 infection or an uninfected control (not recorded which).

This clonotype was observed many times. Written as DNA, the CDR3 is TGTGCCAGCAGCTTGGGGACAGGGGTGGTCAATGAGCAGTTCTTC. It translates to CASSLGTGVVNEQFF. This chain joins TRBV7-8 and TRBJ2-1; 10 positions agree with TRBD1. V shed 3 bases, J shed 6 bases, and the junction held 5 bases outside the gene matches. The CDR3 consists of 15 residues. The germline V gene encodes CDR1 SGHVS and CDR2 FQNEAQ.

This clonotype was seen a few times. The chain has TRBV6-1 and TRBJ1-2; 9 bases are shared with TRBD1. From germline, CDR1 is MNHNS and CDR2 SASEGT. CDR3 length equals 15 residues. V lost 0 bases and J lost 6; bases outside the gene matches: 5. CDR3 loop: CASSEAPDRGDGYTF. Here the CDR3 DNA reads TGTGCCAGCAGTGAAGCGCCGGACAGGGGAGATGGCTACACCTTC.

The CDR3 sequence: CASSLDGGDTEAFF. The CDR3 bases are TGTGCCAGCAGTTTAGATGGAGGGGACACTGAAGCTTTCTTT. This chain uses TRBV12-3 or TRBV12-4 with TRBJ1-1, with a possible D match to TRBD1 (5 bases). V was cut by 1 base and J by 3 bases, with 9 bases left in between. This CDR3 comprises 14 residues.

The chain links TRBV9 to TRBJ2-3; TRBD1 is a possible D gene (6 bases). Germline lookup yields CDR1 SGDLS and CDR2 YYNGEE. Trimming cost V 3 bases and J 2 bases, with 10 bases left between them. There are 14 residues in the CDR3. CDR3 residues: CASSAGQLTDTQYF. The CDR3, as DNA: TGTGCCAGCAGCGCCGGACAGCTCACAGATACGCAGTATTTT.

This clonotype has a count of ten or more. This rearrangement joins TRBV2 to TRBJ2-5; D is unresolved. V lost 7 bases, J lost 2 bases, and 17 bases lay in between. Germline CDR1 reads SNHLY; CDR2 reads FYNNEI. This CDR3 is 15 amino acids long. The CDR3 protein is CASTPNRRQQETQYF. CDR3 nucleotide sequence: TGTGCCAGCACCCCTAATCGGCGGCAGCAAGAGACCCAGTACTTC.

This clonotype was observed at least ten times. The rearrangement links TRBV19 to TRBJ2-1, with D uncertain. The CDR3 covers 15 residues. Germline loops: CDR1 LNHDA, CDR2 SQIVND (reference sequence). Trimming removed 1 base at V and 0 bases at J, with 7 bases between. CDR3 coding DNA: TGTGCCAGTAGTATAGGGCAGAACTCCTACAATGAGCAGTTCTTC. It encodes CASSIGQNSYNEQFF. The whole variable domain, remainder taken from reference TRBV19 and TRBJ2-1, is DGGITQSPKYLFRKEGQNVTLSCEQNLNHDAMYWYRQDPGQGLRLIYYSQIVNDFQKGDIAEGYSVSREKKESFPLTVTSAQKNPTAFYLCASSIGQNSYNEQFFGPGTRLTVL.

The chain has TRBV29-1 and TRBJ2-3; TRBD1 matches at 7 bases. V was pared by 3 bases and J by 6 bases, with 12 bases of the junction left unmatched. The CDR3 spans 15 residues. Germline CDR1 and CDR2: SQVTM and ANQGSEA. CDR3 protein: CSVDLTGLTEDTQYF. CDR3 sequence (DNA): TGCAGCGTTGACTTGACAGGGCTTACAGAGGATACGCAGTATTTT.

This clonotype was observed a handful of times. The chain uses TRBV20-1 and TRBJ2-2; D unresolved. V lost 6 bases, J lost 0 bases, and 11 bases lay in between. From germline, CDR1 is DFQATT and CDR2 SNEGSKA (reference sequence). The CDR3 length is 14 residues. Here the CDR3 reads CSAQRGSNTGELFF. In nucleotides, the CDR3 is TGCAGTGCCCAAAGAGGATCGAACACCGGGGAGCTGTTTTTT.

This clonotype was observed many times. The chain carries TRBV6-1 and TRBJ2-7; a possible D gene is TRBD1 (6 bases). V was cut by 10 bases and J by 1 base, with 14 bases left in between. Germline assignment: CDR1 MNHNS and CDR2 SASEGT. The CDR3 runs to 13 residues. The CDR3 reads CATRTAQSYEQYF. The CDR3 coding sequence is TGTGCCACCCGGACAGCGCAGTCCTACGAGCAGTACTTC.

The J gene is TRBJ2-3, the V gene TRBV7-2; D is ambiguous. V shed 0 bases and J shed 4 bases, with 5 bases lying between them. In germline, CDR1 is SGHTA, CDR2 FQGNSA. The CDR3 sequence is 13 residues long. The CDR3 DNA reads as TGTGCCAGCAGCTTAGCGCGCGCAGATACGCAGTATTTT. This codes for CASSLARADTQYF.

This clonotype was recorded at least ten times. The chain carries TRBV30 and TRBJ1-2, with unresolved D. The CDR3 totals 15 residues. CDR1 GTSNPN and CDR2 SVGIG come from the germline V gene (reference sequence). Trimming cost V 1 base and J 6 bases, with 18 bases left between them. The CDR3, as DNA: TGTGCCTGGAGTGCCGCGGGCCGGCGGGGAGATGGCTACACCTTC. Translating gives CAWSAAGRRGDGYTF.

This clonotype has only a few counts. The CDR3, as DNA: TGTGCCAGCTTGATTACAACCTCCCAAGAGACCCAGTACTTC. This gives the protein CASLITTSQETQYF. The rearrangement uses TRBV2 and TRBJ2-5; D unclear. Trimming pared 8 bases from V and 1 base from J, leaving 14 bases between. This CDR3 region has 14 residues. CDR1 and CDR2 from the germline V gene are SNHLY and FYNNEI.

The chain combines TRBV6-2 or TRBV6-3 with TRBJ2-2; D remains unclear. CDR3 size: 11 residues. Looked up from germline, CDR1 is MNHEY and CDR2 is SVGEGT. Trimming cost V 5 bases and J 6 bases, with 4 bases left between them. CDR3 region: CASSPAGELFF. In nucleotides, the CDR3 is TGTGCCAGCAGTCCGGCCGGGGAGCTGTTTTTT.

This clonotype has at least ten counts. The gene calls are TRBV30 and TRBJ1-1; TRBD1 is a possible D gene (5 bases). The CDR3 totals 14 residues. CDR1 and CDR2 (germline): GTSNPN, SVGIG (reference sequence). Trimming removed 5 bases from V and 3 bases from J, with 16 bases in between. CDR3 DNA sequence: TGTGCCTGGGCCCCGGTGGGCAGGGACACTGAAGCTTTCTTT. This translates into CAWAPVGRDTEAFF.

This clonotype was picked up a small number of times. The chain joins TRBV9 to TRBJ2-7, with D maybe TRBD2 (5 bases). Germline V CDR1 and CDR2: SGDLS, YYNGEE. The CDR3 covers 16 residues. Trimming stripped 4 bases from V and 6 bases from J, with 23 bases between. In nucleotides, the CDR3 is TGTGCCAGCAGCCCGAACCTCGCGGGCCCCAGCTCCGAGCAGTACTTC. Its translation is CASSPNLAGPSSEQYF.

This clonotype turned up a few times. The chain is built from TRBV7-9 and TRBJ2-7, with TRBD2 as a possible D gene (6 bases). Germline CDR1 is SEHNR and CDR2 is FQNEAQ (reference sequence). The V end was cut by 7 bases, the J end by 3 bases, with 19 bases between. The CDR3 extends over 15 amino acids. The CDR3 reads CASTSGLTGGYEQYF. In DNA form, the CDR3 reads TGTGCCAGCACCTCGGGACTCACCGGGGGCTACGAGCAGTACTTC. Full variable domain (rest looked up from reference TRBV7-9 and TRBJ2-7): DTGVSQNPRHKITKRGQNVTFRCDPISEHNRLYWYRQTLGQGPEFLTYFQNEAQLEKSRLLSDRFSAERPKGSFSTLEIQRTEQGDSAMYLCASTSGLTGGYEQYFGPGTRLTVT.

This rearrangement joins TRBV28 to TRBJ1-1; possible D gene TRBD1, 5 bases. V was cut by 7 bases and J by 4 bases, with 19 bases left in between. The length of the CDR3 is 15 residues. From germline, CDR1 is MDHEN and CDR2 SYDVKM. The CDR3 coding sequence is TGTGCCAGCACCAAACCGCAGGGCTCGAGCACTGAAGCTTTCTTT. Protein product: CASTKPQGSSTEAFF.

V gene TRBV10-3 combines with J gene TRBJ2-5; possibly TRBD1 for D (6 bases). Trimming took 10 bases from V and 2 from J, leaving 14 bases between them. Per the germline V gene, CDR1 is ENHRY and CDR2 is SYGVKD. The CDR3 is 13 amino acids. DNA for the CDR3: TGTGCCACCAGGGACAATCATCAAGAGACCCAGTACTTC. This sequence encodes CATRDNHQETQYF.

This clonotype appeared a few times. No conserved phenylalanine or tryptophan ends this CDR3, so it is likely a read error. The V and J genes are TRBV12-3 or TRBV12-4 and TRBJ1-2; D is perhaps TRBD1 (5 bases). Trimming removed 4 bases at V and 6 bases at J, with 12 bases between. CDR3 length: 13 amino acids. The CDR3 coding sequence is TGTGCCAGCAGTTCCCCCGGCAGGGATGGCTACACCCTC. Amino acids: CASSSPGRDGYTL.